This T cell receptor beta chain was sequenced for a study of T cell responses to AZD1222 COVID-19 vaccine. Study overall: Pooled in the analysis were second doses at about 4 or about 12 weeks.

J lost 1 base, V lost 4 bases, and 6 bases had no gene match. The CDR3 consists of 16 residues. Germline V gene sequence: CDR1 SGHKS, CDR2 YYEKEE (reference sequence). Data came from immunoSEQ multiplex PCR; TCRdb stores just in-frame clones and leaves some out. The sample has 200,000 or so clones, around 92% seen once. This clone was found once. This sequence originates from an adult in good health. The chain carries TRBV5-5 and TRBJ1-3, with 9 positions matching TRBD1. Sample: peripheral blood, taken on day 0 of AZD1222 vaccination. Here the CDR3 reads CASSIGTGWSGNTIYF. The DNA of the CDR3 is TGTGCCAGCAGCATAGGGACAGGGTGGTCTGGAAACACCATATATTTT.